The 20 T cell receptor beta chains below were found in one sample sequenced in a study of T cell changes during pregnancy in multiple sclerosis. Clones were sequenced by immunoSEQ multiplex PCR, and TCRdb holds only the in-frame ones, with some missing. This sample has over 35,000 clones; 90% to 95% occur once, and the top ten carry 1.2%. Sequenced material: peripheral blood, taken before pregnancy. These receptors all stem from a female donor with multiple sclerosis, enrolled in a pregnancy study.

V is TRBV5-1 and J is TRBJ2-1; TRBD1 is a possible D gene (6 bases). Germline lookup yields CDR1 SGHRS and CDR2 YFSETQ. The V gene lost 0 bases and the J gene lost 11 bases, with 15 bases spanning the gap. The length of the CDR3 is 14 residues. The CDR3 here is CASSLGGPLQQQFF. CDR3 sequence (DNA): TGCGCCAGCAGCTTGGGGGGGCCCCTTCAACAGCAGTTCTTC.

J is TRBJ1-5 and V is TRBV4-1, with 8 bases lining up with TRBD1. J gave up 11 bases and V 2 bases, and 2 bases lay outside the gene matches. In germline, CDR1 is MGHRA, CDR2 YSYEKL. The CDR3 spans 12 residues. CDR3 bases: TGCGCCAGCAGCCAAACGACAGGGGCCCAGCATTTT. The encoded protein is CASSQTTGAQHF.

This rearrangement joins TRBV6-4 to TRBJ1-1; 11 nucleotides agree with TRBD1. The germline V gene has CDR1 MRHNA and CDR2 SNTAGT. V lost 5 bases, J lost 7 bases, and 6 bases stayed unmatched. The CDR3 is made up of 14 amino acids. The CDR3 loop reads CASSRTGGEGEAFF. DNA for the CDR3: TGTGCCAGCAGTAGGACAGGGGGCGAGGGTGAAGCTTTCTTT.

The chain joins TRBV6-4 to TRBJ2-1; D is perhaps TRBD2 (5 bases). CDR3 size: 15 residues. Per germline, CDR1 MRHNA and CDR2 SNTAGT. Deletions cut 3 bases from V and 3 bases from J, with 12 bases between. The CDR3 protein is CASSEALADYNEQFF. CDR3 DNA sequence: TGTGCCAGCAGTGAGGCCCTAGCAGACTACAATGAGCAGTTCTTC.

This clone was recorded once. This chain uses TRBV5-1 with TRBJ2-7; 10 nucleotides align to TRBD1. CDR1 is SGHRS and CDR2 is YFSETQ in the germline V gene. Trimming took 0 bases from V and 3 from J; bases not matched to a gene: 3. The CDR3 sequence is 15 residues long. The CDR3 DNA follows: TGCGCCAGCAGCTTGGCGACAGGGGGCCGCTACGAGCAGTACTTC. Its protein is CASSLATGGRYEQYF.

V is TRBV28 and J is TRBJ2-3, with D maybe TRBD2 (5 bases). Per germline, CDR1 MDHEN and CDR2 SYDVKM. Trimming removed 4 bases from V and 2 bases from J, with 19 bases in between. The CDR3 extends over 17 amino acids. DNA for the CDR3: TGTGCCAGCAGTTCTCAATTCGGACTCATAAACACAGATACGCAGTATTTT. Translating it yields CASSSQFGLINTDTQYF.

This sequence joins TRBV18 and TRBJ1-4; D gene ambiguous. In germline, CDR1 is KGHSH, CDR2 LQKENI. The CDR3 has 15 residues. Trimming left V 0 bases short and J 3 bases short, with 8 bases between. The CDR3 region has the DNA TGTGCCAGCTCACCACCAGGGAGGGCTAATGAAAAACTGTTTTTT. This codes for CASSPPGRANEKLFF. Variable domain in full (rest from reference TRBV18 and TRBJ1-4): NAGVMQNPRHLVRRRGQEARLRCSPMKGHSHVYWYRQLPEEGLKFMVYLQKENIIDESGMPKERFSAEFPKEGPSILRIQQVVRGDSAAYFCASSPPGRANEKLFFGSGTQLSVL.

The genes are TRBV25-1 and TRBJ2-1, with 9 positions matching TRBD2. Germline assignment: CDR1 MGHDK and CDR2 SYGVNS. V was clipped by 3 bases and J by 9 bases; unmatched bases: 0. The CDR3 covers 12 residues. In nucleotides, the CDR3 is TGTGCCAGCAGTGAGACTAGCGGTGAGCAGTTCTTC. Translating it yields CASSETSGEQFF.

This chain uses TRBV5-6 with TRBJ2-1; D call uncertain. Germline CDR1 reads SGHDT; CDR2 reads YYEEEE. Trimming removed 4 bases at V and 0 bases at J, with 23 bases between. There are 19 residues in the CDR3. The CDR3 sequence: CASSHHRPGYVSSYNEQFF. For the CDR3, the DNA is TGTGCCAGCAGCCACCACCGTCCCGGGTACGTGAGCTCCTACAATGAGCAGTTCTTC.

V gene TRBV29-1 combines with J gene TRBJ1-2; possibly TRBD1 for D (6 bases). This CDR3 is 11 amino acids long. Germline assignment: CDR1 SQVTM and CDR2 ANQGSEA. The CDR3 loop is CSDTGFYGYTF. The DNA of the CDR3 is TGCAGTGACACAGGGTTCTATGGCTACACCTTC.

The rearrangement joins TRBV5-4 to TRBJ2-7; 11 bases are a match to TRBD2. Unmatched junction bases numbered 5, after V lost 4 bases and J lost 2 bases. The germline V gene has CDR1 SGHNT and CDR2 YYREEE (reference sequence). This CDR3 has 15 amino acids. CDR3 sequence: CASSKELAGAYEQYF. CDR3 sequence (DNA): TGTGCCAGCAGCAAAGAACTAGCGGGAGCCTACGAGCAGTACTTC. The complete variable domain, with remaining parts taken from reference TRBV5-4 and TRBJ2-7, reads ETGVTQSPTHLIKTRGQQVTLRCSSQSGHNTVSWYQQALGQGPQFIFQYYREEENGRGNFPPRFSGLQFPNYSSELNVNALELDDSALYLCASSKELAGAYEQYFGPGTRLTVT.

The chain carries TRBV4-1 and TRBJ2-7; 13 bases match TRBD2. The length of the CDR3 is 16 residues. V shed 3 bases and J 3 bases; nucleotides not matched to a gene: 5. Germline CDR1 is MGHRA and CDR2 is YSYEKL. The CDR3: CASSQLGLAGVYEQYF. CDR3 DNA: TGCGCCAGCAGCCAGTTAGGACTAGCGGGAGTCTACGAGCAGTACTTC.

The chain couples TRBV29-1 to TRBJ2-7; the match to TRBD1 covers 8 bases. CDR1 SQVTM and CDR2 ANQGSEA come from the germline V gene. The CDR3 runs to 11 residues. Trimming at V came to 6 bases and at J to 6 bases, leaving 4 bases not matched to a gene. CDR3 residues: CSVDTGGEQYF. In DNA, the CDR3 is TGCAGCGTAGACACAGGGGGCGAGCAGTACTTC.

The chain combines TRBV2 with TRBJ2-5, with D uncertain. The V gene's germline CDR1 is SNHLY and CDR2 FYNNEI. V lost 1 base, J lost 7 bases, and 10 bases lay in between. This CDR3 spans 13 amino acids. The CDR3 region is CASSEDSGVTQYF. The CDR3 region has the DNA TGTGCCAGCAGTGAAGACAGTGGCGTGACCCAGTACTTC. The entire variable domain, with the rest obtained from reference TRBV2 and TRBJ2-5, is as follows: EPEVTQTPSHQVTQMGQEVILRCVPISNHLYFYWYRQILGQKVEFLVSFYNNEISEKSEIFDDQFSVERPDGSNFTLKIRSTKLEDSAMYFCASSEDSGVTQYFGPGTRLLVL.

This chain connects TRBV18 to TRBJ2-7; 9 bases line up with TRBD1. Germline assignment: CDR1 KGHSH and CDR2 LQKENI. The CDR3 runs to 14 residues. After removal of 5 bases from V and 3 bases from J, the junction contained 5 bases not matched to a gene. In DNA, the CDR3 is TGTGCCAGCTCAACCGGGACAGGGCGCTACGAGCAGTACTTC. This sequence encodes CASSTGTGRYEQYF.

The CDR3 DNA reads TGTGCCAGCAGCTTCGGACAGGGGAACACAGATACGCAGTATTTT. This codes for CASSFGQGNTDTQYF. The chain carries TRBV7-9 and TRBJ2-3; the match to TRBD1 covers 9 bases. The CDR3 has 15 residues. Germline V gives CDR1 SEHNR, CDR2 FQNEAQ (reference sequence). Germline trimming cut 3 bases from V and 2 bases from J; bases unmatched to any gene: 3.

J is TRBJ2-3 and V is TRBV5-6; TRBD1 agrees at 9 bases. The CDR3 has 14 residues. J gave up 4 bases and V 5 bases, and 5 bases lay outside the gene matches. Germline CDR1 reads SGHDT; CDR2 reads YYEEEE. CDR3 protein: CASRNRGRSDTQYF. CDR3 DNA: TGTGCCAGCAGAAACAGGGGGCGATCAGATACGCAGTATTTT.

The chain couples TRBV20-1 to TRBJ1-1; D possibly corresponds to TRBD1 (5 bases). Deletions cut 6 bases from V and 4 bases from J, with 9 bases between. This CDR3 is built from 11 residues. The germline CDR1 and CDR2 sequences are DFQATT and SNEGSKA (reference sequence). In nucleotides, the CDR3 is TGCAGTGCCCCGACAGCCACTGAAGCTTTCTTT. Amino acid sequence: CSAPTATEAFF.

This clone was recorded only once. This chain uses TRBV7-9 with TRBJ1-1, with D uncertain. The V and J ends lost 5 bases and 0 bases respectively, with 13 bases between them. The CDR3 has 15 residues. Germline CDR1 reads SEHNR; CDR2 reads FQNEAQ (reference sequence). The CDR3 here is CASSPRVDLNTEAFF. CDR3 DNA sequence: TGTGCCAGCAGCCCCCGGGTGGACTTGAACACTGAAGCTTTCTTT.

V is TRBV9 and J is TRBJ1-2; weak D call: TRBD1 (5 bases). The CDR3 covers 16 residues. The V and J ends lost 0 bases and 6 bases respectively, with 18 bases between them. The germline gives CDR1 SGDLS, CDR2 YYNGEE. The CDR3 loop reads CASSVVGSGGGDGYTF. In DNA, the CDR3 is TGTGCCAGCAGCGTAGTCGGTTCGGGGGGTGGCGATGGCTACACCTTC.